A single sample gave rise to the 9 T cell receptor beta chains below, sequenced in a study of CD8+ T cells in alopecia areata. Sequencing templates came from extracted RNA that was reverse transcribed into cDNA. Sequencing was performed with immunoSEQ multiplex PCR; in TCRdb, only in-frame clones are kept and a portion is missing. The sample has under 250,000 clones, about 56% seen once. Sequencing used CD8+ T cells sorted from blood. The receptors derive from a human donor in good health.

The gene calls are TRBV5-4 and TRBJ2-7; maybe TRBD1 (5 bases). V dropped 3 bases and J dropped 6 bases, with 7 bases sitting between them. Germline assignment: CDR1 SGHNT and CDR2 YYREEE (reference sequence). The CDR3 spans 11 residues. CDR3 in amino acids: CASSWGPEQYF. CDR3 nucleotide sequence: TGTGCCAGCAGCTGGGGCCCCGAGCAGTACTTC.

V usage is TRBV6-5 and J usage is TRBJ1-2; 9 positions match TRBD1. The CDR3 sequence is 15 residues long. With V trimmed by 0 bases and J by 8 bases, 7 bases remained unmatched. Germline CDR1 MNHEY, CDR2 SVGAGI. The CDR3 region has the DNA TGTGCCAGCAGTTACTCGAAGGGACAGGGTAGCGGCTACACCTTC. Its protein product is CASSYSKGQGSGYTF.

The J gene is TRBJ2-4, the V gene TRBV4-1; D perhaps matches TRBD1 (5 bases). Trimming took 4 bases from V and 7 from J, leaving 5 bases between them. Per the germline V gene, CDR1 is MGHRA and CDR2 is YSYEKL. This CDR3 has 11 residues. The CDR3, as DNA: TGCGCCAGCAGCCCAGGGAACATTCAGTACTTC. This sequence encodes CASSPGNIQYF.

This sequence joins TRBV7-9 and TRBJ1-1; D gene ambiguous. Looked up from germline, CDR1 is SEHNR and CDR2 is FQNEAQ (reference sequence). The CDR3 sequence is 13 residues long. Trimming took off 2 bases at V and 4 bases at J, with 8 bases between the two ends. The CDR3 protein is CASSLPGSTEAFF. The CDR3 region has the DNA TGTGCCAGCAGCTTACCAGGCAGCACTGAAGCTTTCTTT.

A few counts support this clone. The rearrangement joins TRBV4-1 to TRBJ2-1; no firm D call. Trimming removed 1 base at V and 10 bases at J, with 8 bases between. Germline CDR1 MGHRA, CDR2 YSYEKL. CDR3 length equals 12 residues. CDR3 in amino acids: CASSQGEREQFF. CDR3 DNA: TGCGCCAGCAGCCAAGGGGAACGAGAGCAGTTCTTC.

The chain joins TRBV5-1 to TRBJ2-1; tentatively, D is TRBD2 (5 bases). The germline V and J ends were trimmed by 1 base and 7 bases, with 21 bases remaining between them. CDR1 SGHRS and CDR2 YFSETQ come from the germline V gene. The CDR3 spans 17 residues. DNA for the CDR3: TGCGCCAGCAGCTTGCTGGTGACACCTTCGCCGGGGAATGAGCAGTTCTTC. Translation gives CASSLLVTPSPGNEQFF. Complete variable domain (other parts from reference TRBV5-1 and TRBJ2-1): KAGVTQTPRYLIKTRGQQVTLSCSPISGHRSVSWYQQTPGQGLQFLFEYFSETQRNKGNFPGRFSGRQFSNSRSEMNVSTLELGDSALYLCASSLLVTPSPGNEQFFGPGTRLTVL.

This clone was found a few times. V usage is TRBV5-6 and J usage is TRBJ1-5; D possibly corresponds to TRBD1 (5 bases). The CDR3 contains 16 residues. Trimming shortened V by 4 bases and J by 1 base, and 15 bases separated the two germline ends. Per the germline V gene, CDR1 is SGHDT and CDR2 is YYEEEE. CDR3 protein: CASSPGRGGSNQPQHF. The CDR3 DNA reads TGTGCCAGCAGCCCCGGGAGGGGAGGGAGCAATCAGCCCCAGCATTTT.

The chain uses TRBV13 and TRBJ2-3; 7 bases map to TRBD1. V was clipped by 3 bases and J by 4 bases; unmatched bases: 7. From germline, CDR1 is PRHDT and CDR2 FYEKMQ (reference sequence). This CDR3 has 15 residues. The chain's CDR3 is CASSLPTGSADTQYF. CDR3 DNA sequence: TGTGCCAGCAGCTTGCCGACAGGGTCCGCAGATACGCAGTATTTT.

The chain joins TRBV9 to TRBJ2-5; TRBD1 might be the D (6 bases). Germline CDR1 is SGDLS and CDR2 is YYNGEE. The CDR3 contains 17 residues. V was shortened by 4 bases and J by 5 bases, with 24 bases between the two germline ends. This chain's CDR3 is CASSPRPGVGVTETQYF. DNA of the CDR3: TGTGCCAGCAGCCCCCGTCCAGGGGTTGGGGTGACGGAGACCCAGTACTTC.